These 10 T cell receptor beta chains originate from one sample sequenced in a study of T-cell memory formation after mild COVID-19. TCRdb passed the 5' RACE reads through MiXCR, listing each CDR3 protein once. The sample contains approximately 150,000 distinct CDR3 sequences, 19% of which appear only once. Material for sequencing was PBMCs or a T cell subset sorted from them (not recorded which). These TCRs come from an adult woman who had mild COVID-19 (a few samples of this study predate the infection). Cell type and time point are not known.

The gene calls are TRBV6-4 and TRBJ2-1; a weak D match, TRBD2 (5 bases). V lost 2 bases, J lost 13 bases, and 15 bases lay in between. This CDR3 is built from 13 residues. Germline CDR1 and CDR2: MRHNA and SNTAGT. The CDR3: CASSDMRGGPQFF. CDR3 DNA sequence: TGTGCCAGCAGTGACATGAGAGGAGGCCCCCAGTTCTTC.

The chain recombines TRBV7-3 with TRBJ2-2; D might be TRBD1 (7 bases). The CDR3 extends over 16 amino acids. Per the germline V gene, CDR1 is SGHTA and CDR2 is FQGTGA. The V end was cut by 4 bases, the J end by 4 bases, with 16 bases between. In DNA form, the CDR3 reads TGTGCCAGCAGCTCTAGGGGGCGACTAGGCACCGGGGAGCTGTTTTTT. Translation: CASSSRGRLGTGELFF. The whole variable domain, filled in from reference TRBV7-3 and TRBJ2-2, reads GAGVSQTPSNKVTEKGKYVELRCDPISGHTALYWYRQSLGQGPEFLIYFQGTGAADDSGLPNDRFFAVRPEGSVSTLKIQRTERGDSAVYLCASSSRGRLGTGELFFGEGSRLTVL.

The gene calls are TRBV6-5 and TRBJ2-7; TRBD1 matches 10 bases. The CDR3 has 15 residues. Germline V gene sequence: CDR1 MNHEY, CDR2 SVGAGI. J gave up 5 bases and V 8 bases, and 12 bases lay outside the gene matches. The CDR3 spells CASLERRQGADEQYF. In DNA form, the CDR3 reads TGTGCCAGCCTCGAGAGAAGACAGGGGGCGGACGAGCAGTACTTC.

The rearrangement links TRBV12-3 or TRBV12-4 to TRBJ1-5; D is uncertain. The V gene lost 6 bases and the J gene lost 5 bases, with 14 bases spanning the gap. The CDR3 runs 14 residues. CDR3 amino acids: CASSFTGTYQPQHF. The CDR3 coding sequence is TGTGCCAGCAGCTTCACGGGAACATATCAGCCCCAGCATTTT.

This clonotype has only a few counts. The chain uses TRBV5-4 and TRBJ2-7; TRBD2 aligns across 13 bases. CDR3 size: 14 residues. Germline V gene lookup returns CDR1 SGHNT and CDR2 YYREEE (reference sequence). Trimming at V came to 2 bases and at J to 5 bases, leaving 1 base not matched to a gene. The CDR3: CASSFGLAGDEQYF. The DNA for the CDR3 is TGTGCCAGCAGCTTTGGACTAGCGGGAGACGAGCAGTACTTC.

This clonotype came up a few times. This chain connects TRBV7-2 to TRBJ1-5; a weak D match, TRBD1 (5 bases). From germline, CDR1 is SGHTA and CDR2 FQGNSA. The CDR3 is made up of 14 amino acids. Trimming shortened V by 2 bases and J by 4 bases, and 9 bases separated the two germline ends. This CDR3 reads CASSLSSGNQPQHF. CDR3 bases: TGTGCCAGCAGCTTAAGTTCAGGGAATCAGCCCCAGCATTTT.

This clonotype was detected a few times. This rearrangement joins TRBV9 to TRBJ2-3; maybe TRBD2 (5 bases). The CDR3 extends over 15 amino acids. Trimming pared 0 bases from V and 1 base from J, leaving 9 bases between. Germline CDR1 is SGDLS and CDR2 is YYNGEE. CDR3 residues: CASSVGGSGTDTQYF. The CDR3 DNA is TGTGCCAGCAGCGTAGGAGGGTCGGGCACAGATACGCAGTATTTT. Supplemented by reference TRBV9 and TRBJ2-3, the full variable domain reads DSGVTQTPKHLITATGQRVTLRCSPRSGDLSVYWYQQSLDQGLQFLIQYYNGEERAKGNILERFSAQQFPDLHSELNLSSLELGDSALYFCASSVGGSGTDTQYFGPGTRLTVL.

There are a few counts of this clonotype. The rearrangement links TRBV9 to TRBJ2-3; the D gene is possibly TRBD2 (6 bases). The CDR3 has 16 amino acids. Per the germline V gene, CDR1 is SGDLS and CDR2 is YYNGEE. V dropped 4 bases and J dropped 1 base, with 16 bases sitting between them. The CDR3 reads CASSKNRDFRTDTQYF. DNA for the CDR3: TGTGCCAGCAGCAAAAACCGGGACTTTCGCACAGATACGCAGTATTTT.

The rearrangement uses TRBV18 and TRBJ2-4; TRBD1 matches 10 bases. CDR1 and CDR2 (germline): KGHSH, LQKENI. Losses at the gene ends were 2 bases for V and 8 bases for J; bases not matched to a gene: 6. The CDR3 spans 15 residues. This CDR3 is CASSPERQGADIQYF. DNA of the CDR3: TGTGCCAGCTCACCAGAACGACAGGGGGCAGACATTCAGTACTTC.

CDR3 nucleotide sequence: TGTGCCAGCAGCTCCGCCGGGTGGGGTCACACTGAAGCTTTCTTT. It specifies CASSSAGWGHTEAFF. This chain joins TRBV13 and TRBJ1-1; D unclear. V was pared by 4 bases and J by 3 bases, with 15 bases between. The CDR3 length is 15 residues. Germline V lookup: CDR1 PRHDT, CDR2 FYEKMQ (reference sequence).